A selection of T cell receptor beta chains follows, all from one sample in a study of cytomegalovirus exposure and HLA in healthy donors. Libraries were prepared by immunoSEQ multiplex PCR; TCRdb keeps only in-frame clonotypes and omits some of them. The sample consists of more than 90,000 clones, 55% to 70% of them appearing once. The sample taken for sequencing was PBMCs. These receptor sequences come from a woman aged 25 to 39 in good health and CMV-seronegative. CDR3s include the opening cysteine and the closing phenylalanine or tryptophan. D genes are given only for firm matches. Rows give clone size only sometimes, using once, few, many, or a class for an expanded clone.

clone_size,j_call,d_call,v_call,cdr3_nt,cdr3_aa
.,TRBJ2-7,.,TRBV18,TGTGCCAGCTCACCGGGACATCGCTACGAGCAGTACTTC,CASSPGHRYEQYF
.,TRBJ1-2,TRBD1,TRBV27,TGTGCCAGCAGTTTGCTTGTGACAGGGGCCCCCTATGGCTACACCTTC,CASSLLVTGAPYGYTF
.,TRBJ2-7,.,TRBV11-2,TGTGCCAGCAGCTCGACCTACGGGATGGGATACGAGCAGTACTTC,CASSSTYGMGYEQYF
.,TRBJ1-5,.,TRBV28,TGTGCCAGCAGTTTACTTGACAGGTCCAATCAGCCCCAGCATTTT,CASSLLDRSNQPQHF
.,TRBJ1-5,.,TRBV6-1,TGTGCCAGCAGTGACACGAGTAGCAATCAGCCCCAGCATTTT,CASSDTSSNQPQHF
.,TRBJ2-7,.,TRBV29-1,TGCAGCGTTCTCGGGGGTGGCGCTGGGGGGTACGAGCAGTACTTC,CSVLGGGAGGYEQYF
.,TRBJ1-4,TRBD1,TRBV29-1,TGCAGCGTATCAGACAGGGGGCGGGCTGAAAAACTGTTTTTT,CSVSDRGRAEKLFF
.,TRBJ1-5,.,TRBV28,TGTGCCAGCATGGGCAGAGAGGGTCAGCCCCAGCATTTT,CASMGREGQPQHF
.,TRBJ1-5,.,TRBV27,TGTGCCAGCAGTTTCCCCGATCAGCCCCAGCATTTT,CASSFPDQPQHF
.,TRBJ1-2,.,TRBV4-1,TGCGCCAGCAGCCAAGGGACAGCGTATGGCTACACCTTC,CASSQGTAYGYTF
many,TRBJ1-2,TRBD1,TRBV10-3,TGTGCCACCGGGGACAGGGGCTATGGCTACACCTTC,CATGDRGYGYTF
.,TRBJ2-4,.,TRBV19,TGTGCCACCAAAGGGCGGGATATAAACATTCAGTACTTC,CATKGRDINIQYF
.,TRBJ2-1,TRBD2,TRBV28,TGTGCCAGCAGTCAGCCGGGACTAGCGGGAAATGAGCAGTTCTTC,CASSQPGLAGNEQFF
.,TRBJ1-2,.,TRBV7-2,TGTGCCAGCAGCACGGGGGGAACCGTTAACTATGGCTACACCTTC,CASSTGGTVNYGYTF
.,TRBJ2-1,.,TRBV7-9,TGTGCCAGCAGAAAAGAGGGGGATGAGCAGTTCTTC,CASRKEGDEQFF
once,TRBJ1-2,TRBD1,TRBV29-1,TGCAGCGTTCGCACAGGGGGAGTCTATGGCTACACCTTC,CSVRTGGVYGYTF
.,TRBJ2-1,TRBD2,TRBV19,TGTGCCAGTAGTCCCCGTGGGAGCGGGAGCTCCTACAATGAGCAGTTCTTC,CASSPRGSGSSYNEQFF
.,TRBJ2-7,TRBD1,TRBV28,TGTGCCAGCAGTTATGACGGGACAGCAGCCTACGAGCAGTACTTC,CASSYDGTAAYEQYF
.,TRBJ2-3,.,TRBV30,TGTGCCTGGAGTTTCAGGGCTGATACGCAGTATTTT,CAWSFRADTQYF
.,TRBJ2-1,TRBD1,TRBV10-1,TGCGCCAGCAGTGCCGGACAGGGGTCCCACCCGGATGAGCAGTTCTTC,CASSAGQGSHPDEQFF
few,TRBJ2-6,.,TRBV7-9,TGTGCCAGCAGCTTAGGCGAATGGACAGAAATGGCTGGGGCCAACGTCCTGACTTTC,CASSLGEWTEMAGANVLTF
once,TRBJ2-1,TRBD1,TRBV11-2,TGTGCCAGCAGCTCGGGACAGGGGGCTTATGAGCAGTTCTTC,CASSSGQGAYEQFF
.,TRBJ1-2,TRBD1,TRBV9,TGTGCCAGCAGCGTAGAACAGGGGGTTTACTATGGCTACACCTTC,CASSVEQGVYYGYTF
.,TRBJ1-2,TRBD1,TRBV28,TGTGCCAGCAGTTCCGACCCGGCGGGACAGGGGCTGTATGGCTACACCTTC,CASSSDPAGQGLYGYTF
.,TRBJ1-1,.,TRBV7-9,TGTGCCAGCAGCTTAGCGCGTGGTGAAGCTTTCTTT,CASSLARGEAFF
.,TRBJ1-5,TRBD1,TRBV28,TGTGCCAGCAGCCTTCTAGCCCTGGGGTCCAAAAGGAGATTGGCGACAGGGAGGCGGCAGCCCCAGCATTTT,CASSLLALGSKRRLATGRRQPQHF
.,TRBJ1-1,TRBD1,TRBV5-1,TGCGCCAGCAGCTTGAGCTCGACAGGGGGTAGGACTGAAGCTTTCTTT,CASSLSSTGGRTEAFF
.,TRBJ2-1,TRBD2,TRBV27,TGTGCCAGCAGTTTGTCTCGGGGTAGCGGGAACAGCTACAATGAGCAGTTCTTC,CASSLSRGSGNSYNEQFF
.,TRBJ2-1,.,TRBV5-1,TGCGCCAGCAGCGACGAGTGGGGGCACGGCGTGCAGTTCTTC,CASSDEWGHGVQFF
.,TRBJ1-1,.,TRBV29-1,TGCAGCGTTTGGGGGGTTAGCACTGAAGCTTTCTTT,CSVWGVSTEAFF
.,TRBJ2-1,TRBD1,TRBV7-3,TGTGCCAGCAGCATACGACAGGGGGCTCCCAATGAGCAGTTCTTC,CASSIRQGAPNEQFF
.,TRBJ2-3,TRBD2,TRBV19,TGTGCCAGTAGTATAGGACTAGCGGGAACAGATACGCAGTATTTT,CASSIGLAGTDTQYF
.,TRBJ2-5,TRBD1,TRBV9,TGTGCCAGCAGCGGAGGGACAGGAGCCGAGACCCAGTACTTC,CASSGGTGAETQYF
.,TRBJ2-1,.,TRBV5-6,TGTGCCAGCAGCTTGGACAGGGTCAATGAGCAGTTCTTC,CASSLDRVNEQFF
.,TRBJ1-5,.,TRBV29-1,TGCAGCGTGGCATCTACAGGGCATCAGCCCCAGCATTTT,CSVASTGHQPQHF
few,TRBJ1-1,.,TRBV9,TGTGCCAGCAGCCCCACAGGGTTGAACACTGAAGCTTTCTTT,CASSPTGLNTEAFF
.,TRBJ1-5,.,TRBV2,TGTGCCAGCAGTGGATCGGGGGGACATCAGGGCAATCAGCCCCAGCATTTT,CASSGSGGHQGNQPQHF
once,TRBJ2-7,TRBD1,TRBV19,TGTGCCAGTAGTAAGGTGGACAGGGGCGAGCAGTACTTC,CASSKVDRGEQYF
.,TRBJ1-4,.,TRBV6-1,TGTGCCAGCAGCCTCAAGGGGGTTTACTATGAAAAACTGTTTTTT,CASSLKGVYYEKLFF
few,TRBJ1-1,TRBD1,TRBV5-1,TGCGCCAGCAGCTTTGGGACAGACACTGAAGCTTTCTTT,CASSFGTDTEAFF
.,TRBJ2-4,.,TRBV7-2,TGTGCCAGCAGACGTAGTGTTCGGGATATAGCCAAAAACATTCAGTACTTC,CASRRSVRDIAKNIQYF
few,TRBJ2-2,TRBD2,TRBV27,TGTGCCAGCAGTTGGAGTAGCGGGAGCGGGGAGCTGTTTTTT,CASSWSSGSGELFF
.,TRBJ2-3,TRBD1,TRBV15,TGTGCCACCAGCCCCCGGACAGGGGCCACAGATACGCAGTATTTT,CATSPRTGATDTQYF
once,TRBJ2-7,.,TRBV20-1,TGCAGTGCTAGTACCGGGGGCGAGCAGTACTTC,CSASTGGEQYF
.,TRBJ2-2,TRBD1,TRBV7-8,TGTGCCAGCAGCATAGAACCGGGGCAGGGGGCCAGGGAGCTGTTTTTT,CASSIEPGQGARELFF
.,TRBJ2-2,.,TRBV11-3,TGTGCCAGCAGCTTAGATAGCGGTTTAAGCACCGGGGAGCTGTTTTTT,CASSLDSGLSTGELFF
.,TRBJ2-5,.,TRBV7-8,TGTGCCAGCAGCTTAGAAGGACAGTACCAAGAGACCCAGTACTTC,CASSLEGQYQETQYF
.,TRBJ1-1,.,TRBV6-1,TGTGCCAGCAGTGAAGTCCGCGACAGCCAAAACACTGAAGCTTTCTTT,CASSEVRDSQNTEAFF
.,TRBJ1-1,TRBD1,TRBV27,TGTGCCAGCAGTTTATCTTGGCCCGGACAGGGGATTGGGGCTTTCTTT,CASSLSWPGQGIGAFF
few,TRBJ1-4,TRBD1,TRBV2,TGTGCCAGCAGCAAGACAGGGAGAGGTGAAAAACTGTTTTTT,CASSKTGRGEKLFF
.,TRBJ2-5,.,TRBV4-2,TGTGCCAGCAGCCAAGATCCAGAGGCTAGTGAAGAGACCCAGTACTTC,CASSQDPEASEETQYF